A selection of T cell receptor beta chains follows, all from one sample in a study of cytomegalovirus exposure and HLA in healthy donors. Data came from immunoSEQ multiplex PCR; TCRdb stores just in-frame clones and leaves some out. The table includes roughly 350,000 clones, 86% detected once. Sequenced material: PBMCs. The receptors were sampled from a woman aged 18-29 years in good health and CMV-seronegative. The CDR3 runs from the conserved cysteine through the conserved F or W. The D gene is left open where the match is weak. A clone size is listed for some rows: how often the clone was seen (once, few, many), or a class if it is expanded.

v_gene	d_gene	abundance	len	j_gene	CDR3aa	CDR3nt
TRBV5-4	TRBD2	.	14	TRBJ2-3	CASNPGGGTDTQYF	TGTGCCAGCAACCCCGGGGGGGGAACAGATACGCAGTATTTT
TRBV6-1	TRBD1	.	15	TRBJ1-5	CASSGDRGGNQPQHF	TGTGCCAGCAGCGGAGACAGGGGAGGTAATCAGCCCCAGCATTTT
TRBV28	.	.	14	TRBJ2-7	CASTPLTASYEQYF	TGTGCCAGTACCCCCCTGACAGCCTCCTACGAGCAGTACTTC
TRBV7-9	TRBD2	.	14	TRBJ2-7	CASSTSGRAYEQYF	TGTGCCAGCAGCACAAGCGGGAGGGCCTACGAGCAGTACTTC
TRBV18	.	once	15	TRBJ1-2	CASSPSVGANYGYTF	TGTGCCAGCTCACCATCAGTCGGAGCGAACTATGGCTACACCTTC
TRBV6-5	.	.	12	TRBJ1-4	CASRPPGFELFF	TGTGCCAGCAGACCCCCGGGGTTTGAACTGTTTTTT
TRBV7-8	TRBD2	.	14	TRBJ2-1	CASSTAGGEGEQFF	TGTGCCAGCAGCACAGCGGGAGGCGAGGGTGAGCAGTTCTTC
TRBV1	.	.	15	TRBJ2-1	CTSIYRRASHNEQFF	TGCACCAGCATTTATCGGAGGGCCTCCCACAATGAGCAGTTCTTC
TRBV6-6	TRBD1	few	13	TRBJ1-2	CASTDREAYGYTF	TGTGCCAGCACCGACAGGGAGGCCTATGGCTACACCTTC
TRBV5-4	TRBD1	.	16	TRBJ1-2	CASAVTGFNPDYGYTF	TGTGCCAGCGCAGTGACAGGGTTTAATCCTGACTATGGCTACACCTTC
TRBV7-9	TRBD2	.	15	TRBJ2-7	CASSSWTSGNYEQYF	TGTGCCAGCAGCTCGTGGACTAGCGGGAATTACGAGCAGTACTTC
TRBV28	.	.	17	TRBJ1-5	CASSPSPGQNSNQPQHF	TGTGCCAGCAGTCCAAGCCCCGGACAGAATAGCAATCAGCCCCAGCATTTT
TRBV25-1	.	.	17	TRBJ2-3	CASREPQGITSTDTQYF	TGTGCCAGCAGAGAACCCCAGGGGATTACTAGCACAGATACGCAGTATTTT
TRBV7-6	TRBD2	.	15	TRBJ2-2	CASSPGLADTGELFF	TGTGCCAGCAGCCCTGGACTAGCGGACACCGGGGAGCTGTTTTTT
TRBV27	.	.	16	TRBJ2-4	CASSLLGGETKNIQYF	TGTGCCAGCAGTTTACTAGGCGGTGAAACCAAAAACATTCAGTACTTC
TRBV5-1	.	.	15	TRBJ2-7	CASNSGQRSSYEQYF	TGCGCCAGCAACTCCGGACAGCGAAGCTCCTACGAGCAGTACTTC
TRBV7-2	.	.	16	TRBJ2-1	CASSPLLGQRYNEQFF	TGTGCCAGCAGCCCCCTGCTAGGACAGCGATACAATGAGCAGTTCTTC
TRBV5-1	.	.	14	TRBJ2-3	CASSLAERTDTQYF	TGCGCCAGCAGCTTGGCCGAACGGACAGATACGCAGTATTTT
TRBV6-5	TRBD2	.	15	TRBJ2-7	CASSQTSGSSYEQYF	TGTGCCAGCAGTCAAACTAGCGGAAGCTCCTACGAGCAGTACTTC
TRBV6-1	.	.	11	TRBJ2-7	CASTHSNEQYF	TGTGCCAGCACCCATAGCAACGAGCAGTACTTC
TRBV27	TRBD1	.	15	TRBJ2-7	CASSRVGDRAYEQYF	TGTGCCAGCTCCCGCGTCGGGGACAGAGCCTACGAGCAGTACTTC
TRBV5-6	.	.	15	TRBJ1-4	CASSLAGLGQEKLFF	TGTGCCAGCAGCTTGGCCGGTTTGGGGCAGGAAAAACTGTTTTTT
TRBV7-6	.	.	19	TRBJ2-1	CASSISPTSSSSSYNEQFF	TGTGCCAGCAGCATATCCCCCACTAGTTCCAGCAGCTCCTACAATGAGCAGTTCTTC
TRBV6-5	.	.	15	TRBJ2-5	CASSYSNLAKGTQYF	TGTGCCAGCAGTTACTCGAACCTAGCGAAAGGGACCCAGTACTTC
TRBV2	TRBD1	.	15	TRBJ2-1	CASSEQGQLYNEQFF	TGTGCCAGCAGTGAACAGGGACAGCTCTACAATGAGCAGTTCTTC
TRBV27	.	.	14	TRBJ1-1	CASSLETPGTEAFF	TGTGCCAGCAGTTTGGAAACACCGGGCACTGAAGCTTTCTTT
TRBV5-1	TRBD1	.	14	TRBJ2-7	CASSLWTGIYEQYF	TGCGCCAGCAGCTTGTGGACAGGGATCTACGAGCAGTACTTC
TRBV9	.	.	18	TRBJ2-7	CASSPRAPLGPGSYEQYF	TGTGCCAGCAGCCCGAGGGCCCCCCTGGGCCCGGGGTCCTACGAGCAGTACTTC
TRBV18	.	.	16	TRBJ2-7	CASSPSFAQKSYEQYF	TGTGCCAGCTCACCCTCATTTGCCCAGAAATCCTACGAGCAGTACTTC
TRBV27	.	.	14	TRBJ1-5	CASSSRGAYQPQHF	TGTGCCAGCAGTTCGCGGGGGGCTTACCAGCCCCAGCATTTT
TRBV10-2	TRBD2	.	14	TRBJ2-7	CASSDSGRGWEQYF	TGCGCCAGCAGTGATAGCGGGAGAGGTTGGGAGCAGTACTTC
TRBV4-2	.	.	16	TRBJ1-2	CASSREGGWANYGYTF	TGTGCCAGCAGCCGCGAGGGCGGCTGGGCTAACTATGGCTACACCTTC
TRBV27	TRBD1	.	14	TRBJ2-1	CASSRGQGGDEQFF	TGTGCCAGCAGCCGGGGACAGGGGGGCGATGAGCAGTTCTTC
TRBV28	.	.	17	TRBJ2-6	CASSPPDGAHGANVLTF	TGTGCCAGCAGCCCCCCCGATGGGGCTCATGGGGCCAACGTCCTGACTTTC
TRBV5-1	TRBD1	.	13	TRBJ2-7	CASSDQGDYEQYF	TGCGCCAGCAGCGACCAGGGGGACTACGAGCAGTACTTC
TRBV9	.	.	15	TRBJ2-3	CASSAQYSSTDTQYF	TGTGCCAGCAGCGCTCAGTACAGTAGCACAGATACGCAGTATTTT
TRBV18	TRBD2	.	20	TRBJ2-1	CASSPPYGLAGAEGSYEQFF	TGTGCCAGCTCACCGCCGTACGGTCTAGCGGGAGCAGAAGGTTCATATGAGCAGTTCTTC
TRBV9	TRBD2	.	15	TRBJ2-5	CASSPRGGIQETQYF	TGTGCCAGCAGCCCCCGGGGGGGAATCCAAGAGACCCAGTACTTC
TRBV4-3	.	.	15	TRBJ2-7	CASSQTAGEGYEQYF	TGCGCCAGCAGCCAAACGGCAGGGGAGGGGTACGAGCAGTACTTC
TRBV10-1	TRBD1	.	18	TRBJ1-4	CASSGNLGQGVNNEKLFF	TGCGCCAGCAGTGGCAACCTGGGACAGGGGGTGAATAATGAAAAACTGTTTTTT